These 5 T cell receptor beta chains came from one sample sequenced in a study of tissue T cells after allogeneic stem cell transplantation. Sequenced by immunoSEQ multiplex PCR; TCRdb stores in-frame clones only, minus some. Of some 8,000 clones in the sample, 30% to 40% were seen once. Time point specified: mouse harvest day 14 after allogeneic transplant. Mouse grafts combined 10^7 T-cell-depleted bone marrow cells with 10^6 splenic CD5+ T cells. The sample consisted of skin. These TCRs come from a female BALB/c mouse given C57BL/6 T cells with graft-versus-host disease after an allogeneic hematopoietic cell transplant.

With regard to this clone: Gene names follow the mouse nomenclature. The read falls 1 residue short of the CDR3 end, and the missing part is taken from the germline J gene. V usage is TRBV13-1 and J usage is TRBJ2-5; D is possibly TRBD1 or TRBD2 (6 bases each). The length of the CDR3 is 14 residues. Trimming took 2 bases from V and 5 from J, leaving 12 bases between them. Germline CDR1 is NSHNY and CDR2 is SYGAGN. This CDR3 reads CASSDGGAGDTQYF. The CDR3 bases that were read are TGTGCCAGCAGTGACGGGGGCGCGGGAGACACCCAGTAC.

Worth noting for this clone: Gene names are mouse gene names. The read ends 1 residue shy of where the CDR3 ends; the end is completed using the germline J gene. This chain uses TRBV13-2 with TRBJ1-2, with D unresolved. V was trimmed by 3 bases and J by 0 bases, leaving 0 bases between them. Germline V gene lookup returns CDR1 NNHNN and CDR2 SYGAGS (reference sequence). The CDR3 has 11 amino acids. CDR3 DNA (partial): TGTGCCAGCGGTGCAAACTCCGACTACACC. Its translation is CASGANSDYT. The entire CDR3 protein reads CASGANSDYTF.

This clone came up a few times. Gene names are the mouse ones. Read data end 1 residue before the CDR3 end; the end is taken from the germline J gene. V is TRBV23 and J is TRBJ1-4. The germline gives CDR1 KGHTA, CDR2 FQNQQP. The CDR3 is 15 residues long. CDR3 loop: CSSSLSHLSNERLFF. CDR3 DNA (partial): TGCTCCAGCAGTCTGTCTCACCTCTCCAACGAAAGATTATTT. Looking up the rest from reference TRBV23 and TRBJ1-4 gives the full variable domain: DAAVTQKPRYLIKMKGQEAEMKCIPEKGHTAVFWYQQKQSKELKFLIYFQNQQPLDQIDMVKERFSAVCPSSSLCSLGIRTCEAEDSALYLCSSSLSHLSNERLFFGHGTKLSVL.

Details on this clone: Mouse gene names apply. The CDR3 is cut off 1 residue early in the read; its end comes from the germline J gene. Other DNA sequences in this sample translate to the same CDR3. This chain uses TRBV3 with TRBJ1-2; D is unclear. The V end lost 4 bases, the J end lost 0 bases, and 6 bases lay between the germline ends. This CDR3 is built from 13 residues. In germline, CDR1 is SNHLY, CDR2 FYNGKV (reference sequence). The CDR3 loop reads CASSSHANSDYTF. The sequenced CDR3 bases are TGTGCCAGCAGCTCCCATGCAAACTCCGACTACACC. The variable domain in full, with the rest retrieved from reference TRBV3 and TRBJ1-2, is GPKVLQIPSHQIIDMGQMVTLNCDPVSNHLYFYWYKQILGQQMEFLVNFYNGKVMEKSKLFKDQFSVERPDGSYFTLKIQPTALEDSAVYFCASSSHANSDYTFGSGTRLLVI.

Details on this clone: Mouse gene names and germline throughout. The CDR3 is cut off 1 residue early in the read; its end comes from the germline J gene. The genes are TRBV20 and TRBJ2-4; D unresolved. The length of the CDR3 is 13 residues. Germline V lookup: CDR1 GFQATS, CDR2 STVNSAI. Trimming left V 6 bases short and J 0 bases short, with 10 bases between. The covered CDR3 bases are TGTGGTGCGCCTGACACTAGTCAAAACACCTTGTAC. It translates to CGAPDTSQNTLY. In full, the CDR3 is CGAPDTSQNTLYF.